Below, 2 T cell receptor beta chains from the same sample are listed, as sequenced in a study of blood T cell repertoires in COVID-19. Sequencing used immunoSEQ multiplex PCR; TCRdb keeps in-frame clones, though not all of them. Altogether 20,000 or so clones are present, around nine tenths being singletons, with the ten largest covering 7% to 9%. Sequenced input: peripheral blood. All receptors derive from a woman aged 55-70 years with active COVID-19.

The chain combines TRBV6-5 with TRBJ2-3; D possibly corresponds to TRBD1 (5 bases). CDR3 size: 16 residues. Per germline, CDR1 MNHEY and CDR2 SVGAGI. Deletions cut 0 bases from V and 0 bases from J, with 10 bases between. The CDR3, as DNA: TGTGCCAGCAGTTACTCAGGGGCCCTTAGCACAGATACGCAGTATTTT. Amino acid sequence: CASSYSGALSTDTQYF.

This chain connects TRBV6-6 to TRBJ1-2; D unresolved. V lost 6 bases and J 4 bases, leaving 15 bases between the germline ends. CDR3 length: 14 residues. Germline lookup yields CDR1 MNHNY and CDR2 SVGAGI (reference sequence). The CDR3 here is CASSPDSAGYGYTF. DNA for the CDR3: TGTGCCAGCAGCCCAGACTCGGCGGGCTATGGCTACACCTTC.